These 30 T cell receptor beta chains came from one sample sequenced in a study of early T cells in non-severe SARS-CoV-2 infection. TCRdb passed the 5' RACE reads through MiXCR, listing each CDR3 protein once. The sample carries more than 95,000 distinct CDR3 sequences, roughly 15% recorded once. Sample: whole blood. These receptors were obtained from an adult who was a healthcare worker with PCR-confirmed SARS-CoV-2 infection or an uninfected control (not recorded which).

This clonotype was seen only a few times. The chain carries TRBV6-2 or TRBV6-3 and TRBJ2-3; D call uncertain. V shed 0 bases and J shed 2 bases, with 9 bases lying between them. The CDR3 is 15 amino acids. The germline gives CDR1 MNHEY, CDR2 SVGEGT. The CDR3 DNA sequence: TGTGCCAGCAGTTACTCAGCACAGAACACAGATACGCAGTATTTT. Its protein is CASSYSAQNTDTQYF.

The chain employs TRBV28 and TRBJ2-5; D remains ambiguous. Per germline, CDR1 MDHEN and CDR2 SYDVKM. V was pared by 3 bases and J by 1 base, with 9 bases between. This CDR3 comprises 14 residues. CDR3 sequence (DNA): TGTGCCAGCAGTTTCCGACGGTTCCAAGAGACCCAGTACTTC. Translating it yields CASSFRRFQETQYF.

The rearrangement links TRBV18 to TRBJ2-6; maybe TRBD1 (5 bases). Germline V CDR1 and CDR2: KGHSH, LQKENI. V gave up 3 bases and J gave up 0 bases, with 15 bases separating them. CDR3 length equals 18 residues. The CDR3 loop is CASSPVQGPLSGANVLTF. The DNA of the CDR3 is TGTGCCAGCTCACCGGTGCAGGGCCCCCTCTCTGGGGCCAACGTCCTGACTTTC.

The chain uses TRBV27 and TRBJ2-2; 10 bases map to TRBD2. Germline V gene data show CDR1 as MNHEY and CDR2 as SMNVEV (reference sequence). After removal of 5 bases from V and 10 bases from J, the junction contained 7 bases not matched to a gene. The length of the CDR3 is 14 residues. DNA of the CDR3: TGTGCCAGCAGTCCTAGCGGGAGTGTTGTGGAGCTGTTTTTT. Its protein product is CASSPSGSVVELFF.

The rearrangement uses TRBV28 and TRBJ1-2; 7 bases map to TRBD1. The CDR3 covers 13 residues. V was pared by 5 bases and J by 7 bases, with 7 bases of the junction left unmatched. Looked up from germline, CDR1 is MDHEN and CDR2 is SYDVKM. The DNA for the CDR3 is TGTGCCAGCAGTCCAAGGACAGGAATTGGCTACACCTTC. It translates to CASSPRTGIGYTF.

The chain links TRBV28 to TRBJ2-7; no firm D call. Germline CDR1 MDHEN, CDR2 SYDVKM. Trimming shortened V by 6 bases and J by 3 bases, and 9 bases separated the two germline ends. The CDR3 consists of 12 residues. The CDR3 protein is CASRSIHYEQYF. In DNA form, the CDR3 reads TGTGCCAGCAGGAGTATCCACTACGAGCAGTACTTC.

CDR3 in DNA: TGCGCCAGCAGTCCCCCGAATGGAAACACCATATATTTT. The encoded protein is CASSPPNGNTIYF. The gene calls are TRBV10-1 and TRBJ1-3, with D hard to call. V was pared by 5 bases and J by 3 bases, with 8 bases between. CDR1 and CDR2 from the germline V gene are WNHNN and SYGVQD (reference sequence). The CDR3 is 13 residues long.

A few counts support this clonotype. This chain joins TRBV29-1 and TRBJ1-3; no clear D. The CDR3 length is 11 residues. Looked up from germline, CDR1 is SQVTM and CDR2 is ANQGSEA. Trimming pared 3 bases from V and 4 bases from J, leaving 4 bases between. CDR3 coding DNA: TGCAGCGTTGAGAGGGGAAACACCATATATTTT. Protein sequence: CSVERGNTIYF.

V and J are TRBV9 and TRBJ1-4; TRBD1 might be the D (5 bases). Trimming left V 0 bases short and J 7 bases short, with 10 bases between. Germline loops: CDR1 SGDLS, CDR2 YYNGEE. The CDR3 extends over 14 amino acids. In DNA form, the CDR3 reads TGTGCCAGCAGCGTAGGGGGCGTAAGTGAAAAACTGTTTTTT. Translating it yields CASSVGGVSEKLFF.

This sequence joins TRBV7-9 and TRBJ2-7; D gene uncertain. CDR3 length: 14 amino acids. V gave up 5 bases and J gave up 0 bases, with 11 bases separating them. The germline V gene encodes CDR1 SEHNR and CDR2 FQNEAQ (reference sequence). The CDR3 is CASSADSSSYEQYF. CDR3 nucleotides: TGTGCCAGCAGCGCAGACTCAAGCTCCTACGAGCAGTACTTC.

J is TRBJ1-1 and V is TRBV29-1; D may be TRBD1 (5 bases). Deletions cut 2 bases from V and 4 bases from J, with 11 bases between. The CDR3 has 13 amino acids. Germline V gene data show CDR1 as SQVTM and CDR2 as ANQGSEA. The CDR3 is CSVENYGGTEAFF. DNA for the CDR3: TGCAGCGTTGAAAACTATGGGGGCACTGAAGCTTTCTTT.

The J gene is TRBJ1-1, the V gene TRBV29-1, with 7 bases aligning to TRBD1. Germline V gene lookup returns CDR1 SQVTM and CDR2 ANQGSEA. The CDR3 loop spans 14 amino acids. The V gene end was trimmed by 7 bases and the J gene end by 2 bases; junction bases not matched to a gene: 10. The chain's CDR3 is CSAQRTGLNTEAFF. The CDR3 DNA reads as TGCAGCGCCCAAAGGACAGGTCTCAACACTGAAGCTTTCTTT.

This clonotype was recorded at least ten times. In nucleotides, the CDR3 is TGCAGCGTTCGAACGGAGAACTATGGCTACACCTTC. Amino acids: CSVRTENYGYTF. The V gene is TRBV29-1, the J gene TRBJ1-2; unclear D gene. Germline V gene lookup returns CDR1 SQVTM and CDR2 ANQGSEA. The CDR3 has 12 residues. Trimming removed 5 bases at V and 2 bases at J, with 9 bases between.

This clonotype came up a few times. The chain joins TRBV7-2 to TRBJ2-3; 7 bases agree with TRBD2. Per the germline V gene, CDR1 is SGHTA and CDR2 is FQGNSA. V shed 2 bases, J shed 2 bases, and the junction held 7 bases outside the gene matches. CDR3 length equals 16 residues. CDR3 nucleotide sequence: TGTGCCAGCAGCTTATTCGGGGGGACTATCACAGATACGCAGTATTTT. Translation gives CASSLFGGTITDTQYF.

The CDR3 protein is CASSYGQGIIGYTF. CDR3 in DNA: TGTGCCAGCAGTTACGGACAGGGCATTATCGGCTACACCTTC. This chain connects TRBV28 to TRBJ1-2; TRBD1 aligns across 8 bases. Trimming took 4 bases from V and 8 from J; bases not matched to a gene: 9. This CDR3 contains 14 residues. Germline V CDR1 and CDR2: MDHEN, SYDVKM.

V is TRBV29-1 and J is TRBJ1-2, with 9 bases identical to TRBD1. The CDR3 has 11 amino acids. V lost 6 bases and J lost 7; bases outside the gene matches: 3. From germline, CDR1 is SQVTM and CDR2 ANQGSEA. CDR3: CSVGQGSGYTF. DNA of the CDR3: TGCAGCGTGGGACAGGGAAGTGGCTACACCTTC.

The rearrangement uses TRBV20-1 and TRBJ2-3, with a tentative D call TRBD1 (6 bases). V gave up 8 bases and J gave up 2 bases, with 23 bases separating them. The CDR3 extends over 16 amino acids. The germline CDR1 and CDR2 sequences are DFQATT and SNEGSKA (reference sequence). CDR3 in DNA: TGCAGTAGAAAGGGGGTCAGAGGGAGAGACACAGATACGCAGTATTTT. Its protein product is CSRKGVRGRDTDTQYF.

The DNA for the CDR3 is TGTGCCAGCAGTTGGACCATAGATACGCAGTATTTT. Protein product: CASSWTIDTQYF. This sequence joins TRBV2 and TRBJ2-3; D not certain. Germline V gene sequence: CDR1 SNHLY, CDR2 FYNNEI. The CDR3 runs to 12 residues. Trimming took off 5 bases at V and 5 bases at J, with 8 bases between the two ends.

V is TRBV28 and J is TRBJ2-2; 8 bases map to TRBD1. Germline V gives CDR1 MDHEN, CDR2 SYDVKM. V trimming: 5 bases; J trimming: 5 bases; junction bases outside the gene matches: 7. The length of the CDR3 is 15 residues. The CDR3 here is CASSTGTGETGELFF. The DNA for the CDR3 is TGTGCCAGCAGTACTGGGACAGGCGAAACCGGGGAGCTGTTTTTT.

This clonotype occurred a few times. The chain links TRBV25-1 to TRBJ2-7; weak D call: TRBD2 (5 bases). CDR1 is MGHDK, CDR2 SYGVNS, per germline. The CDR3 contains 15 residues. V gave up 1 base and J gave up 5 bases, with 15 bases separating them. The CDR3 sequence: CASSESTRLGNEQYF. The CDR3 nucleotides are TGTGCCAGCAGTGAATCAACGAGACTCGGGAACGAGCAGTACTTC.

This clonotype was detected many times. J is TRBJ2-1 and V is TRBV11-2, with 14 bases lining up with TRBD2. The CDR3 sequence is 15 residues long. Germline trimming cut 8 bases from V and 6 bases from J; bases unmatched to any gene: 6. The germline V gene has CDR1 SGHAT and CDR2 FQNNGV. The CDR3 DNA reads TGTGCCAGCTTCCAGGGGACTAGCGGGAGCAATGAGCAGTTCTTC. It codes for CASFQGTSGSNEQFF.

This chain links TRBV27 with TRBJ2-2; D ambiguous. Germline values: CDR1 MNHEY, CDR2 SMNVEV (reference sequence). The germline V and J ends were trimmed by 3 bases and 7 bases, with 12 bases remaining between them. This CDR3 has 14 residues. CDR3 sequence (DNA): TGTGCCAGCAGTTTGCTAGGTCCCGGCGGGGAGCTGTTTTTT. Its protein is CASSLLGPGGELFF.

V gene TRBV7-6 combines with J gene TRBJ2-1, with D perhaps matching TRBD2 (5 bases). Looked up from germline, CDR1 is SGHVS and CDR2 is FNYEAQ. The V end was cut by 5 bases, the J end by 6 bases, with 11 bases between. This CDR3 is built from 13 residues. The CDR3 protein is CASSPYEGNEQFF. CDR3 DNA: TGTGCCAGCAGCCCCTACGAGGGCAATGAGCAGTTCTTC.

This clonotype was seen more than once but under ten times. The V and J genes are TRBV20-1 and TRBJ2-1, with 11 positions matching TRBD2. The CDR3 length is 14 residues. The germline CDR1 and CDR2 sequences are DFQATT and SNEGSKA (reference sequence). The trim removed 6 bases at V and 6 bases at J, leaving 7 bases unmatched. The CDR3 DNA is TGCAGTGCCTTAGCGGGAGGGATTGGCAATGAGCAGTTCTTC. It translates to CSALAGGIGNEQFF.

This clonotype has more than one count but fewer than ten. The chain links TRBV20-1 to TRBJ2-1; D may be TRBD2 (5 bases). Germline values: CDR1 DFQATT, CDR2 SNEGSKA (reference sequence). This CDR3 spans 14 amino acids. V was pared by 6 bases and J by 3 bases, with 15 bases between. CDR3 bases: TGCAGTGCCCGTCCCTGGAGGAACTACAATGAGCAGTTCTTC. Encoded protein: CSARPWRNYNEQFF.

The rearrangement uses TRBV30 and TRBJ1-1; no clear D. Germline loops: CDR1 GTSNPN, CDR2 SVGIG (reference sequence). Trimming removed 6 bases from V and 1 base from J, with 15 bases in between. This CDR3 has 14 residues. The CDR3 DNA sequence: TGTGCCTGCCCCCACAATCGTAAGAACACTGAAGCTTTCTTT. It yields the protein CACPHNRKNTEAFF.

The chain links TRBV29-1 to TRBJ2-1; 12 positions match TRBD2. This CDR3 is built from 16 residues. Germline V gene lookup returns CDR1 SQVTM and CDR2 ANQGSEA. With V trimmed by 5 bases and J by 0 bases, 5 bases remained unmatched. The CDR3 reads CSVPRLAGVSYNEQFF. The DNA for the CDR3 is TGCAGCGTTCCGAGACTAGCGGGAGTCTCCTACAATGAGCAGTTCTTC.

This clonotype came up many times. The chain uses TRBV30 and TRBJ1-1; 9 nucleotides align to TRBD1. CDR1 is GTSNPN and CDR2 is SVGIG in the germline V gene (reference sequence). CDR3 size: 16 residues. Losses at the gene ends were 4 bases for V and 0 bases for J; bases not matched to a gene: 9. The chain's CDR3 is CAWKKGTGLMNTEAFF. The CDR3 bases are TGTGCCTGGAAAAAGGGGACAGGGCTCATGAACACTGAAGCTTTCTTT.

This clonotype was seen only a few times. The chain joins TRBV27 to TRBJ1-5; 8 bases are shared with TRBD1. The ends lost 5 bases at V and 5 bases at J; junction bases unmatched: 5. There are 14 residues in the CDR3. Germline-derived CDR1 and CDR2 are MNHEY and SMNVEV (reference sequence). CDR3 nucleotide sequence: TGTGCCAGCAGTATACAGGGGGGTCATCAGCCCCAGCATTTT. Translation: CASSIQGGHQPQHF.

The chain combines TRBV3-2 with TRBJ2-2; the table calls TRBD1, which could not be checked here. TRBV3-2 is a recognized pseudogene. This CDR3 is 18 amino acids long. CDR3: CASSQETDRGPTCGELFF. In DNA, the CDR3 is TGTGCCAGCAGCCAAGAAACCGACAGGGGCCCCACCTGCGGGGAGCTGTTTTTT.